The present T cell receptor (beta chain) was sequenced within a study of T cell responses to AZD1222 COVID-19 vaccine (dated by TCRdb to about 2021). Study-wide context: AZD1222 recipients given second doses at about 4 weeks or at about 12 weeks were pooled, since spike-specific TCR depth and breadth were not found to differ between the two schedules. TCR sequencing covered about 230 trial participants: nearly 210 given two doses of AZD1222 and around 25 given two doses of MenACWY control vaccine. Trial participants were enrolled by age into subgroups of 18-55, 56-69 and 70-plus years, and around 150, 28 and 57 TCR-sequenced participants, respectively, were included in these subgroups.

Relative to germline, V is 0 bases shorter and J is 2 bases shorter, with 10 bases between their ends. Reading from cysteine to phenylalanine, the CDR3 counts 15 amino acids. Only the CDR3 part of the read is kept: 45 bases, read in frame from the first base. CDR1 is given as SGHVS and CDR2 as FQNEAQ, both from the germline V gene. Broader findings and caveats from the paper: Because no day 14 peak-response samples were available, repertoires were characterized only after the peak T cell response. Nearly half of unique spike-specific TCRs reportedly recognized epitopes outside regions mutated in the B.1.351 and B.1.1.7 variants. Vaccine-associated CD4 TCRs spanned the whole spike protein, with dominant responses in regions 160-218 and 743-854. Participants were mostly white British and included more females than males, and it was suggested by the authors that clonal diversity may have been underestimated. In the small 56-69-year group, the increase in depth fell short of significance, most likely because of low power. Conclusions about previously exposed vaccinees are limited because only five to seven AZD1222 recipients were SARS-CoV-2 seropositive at baseline. After two AZD1222 doses, both the breadth and the depth of spike-specific TCRs were significantly higher than at day 0 and than in MenACWY recipients.

The CDR3 regions of human TCRbeta chains were subjected to immunosequencing. As for the original processing: Repertoire TCRs were checked for matches against a reference library of SARS-CoV-2-specific TCRs that had been generated using the MIRA antigen-specificity platform. Breadth was defined as the fraction of unique TCRs that were SARS-CoV-2-associated. Depth was defined as the fraction of total T cells that were SARS-CoV-2-associated. Using the MIRA data, each spike-specific TCR was assigned both to the spike region to which the TCR was reactive and to a CD4 or CD8 class. Log10-transformed breadth and depth values were compared by one-way ANOVA with Sidak's multiple comparisons tests. TCRdb mirrors the immuneACCESS table, restricted to in-frame sequences. Some clones are absent from its copies; in checked studies, under half trace to an unresolved V gene, and the reason for the others is unknown. V, J and clone size are taken as reported in that table, and D and trimming were inferred from the DNA itself. This sample lists approximately 110,000 clones; 70% to 90% were detected once. Around 5% of the sample comes from the top ten.

Details on this clone: Its target antigen remains unknown. The input lacks base qualities; no much larger clone sits a single base away.

The sample's time point label, in plain terms: baseline before first vaccination. Samples from vaccinated people were obtained from the UK trials COV001 and COV002, which included a single-blind randomized controlled phase 2/3 trial of AZD1222 (ChAdOx1 nCoV-19) in healthy adults. For TCRbeta chain sequencing, PBMC samples were collected from trial participants at day 0 and at day 28 after the second dose. The V gene is TRBV7-8 and the J gene is TRBJ1-2; a tentative D call is TRBD1 (6 bases match). The receptor comes from an adult in good health. The sample here was peripheral blood, taken on day 0 of AZD1222 vaccination. The sequenced DNA is TGTGCCAGCAGCTTAGCGCCAGGGGCGAACTATGGCTACACCTTC. It is translated as CASSLAPGANYGYTF.